The clone carrying this TCR beta chain was seen more than once but under ten times. Antigen specificity is unknown. This record comes from a study of blood T cells in healthy people across ages. Study findings and constraints: CMV status of donors was not determined, possibly confounding expanded clonotype changes. Estimated diversity that came from one million T cells was considered an underestimate.

Germline V gene lookup returns CDR1 SGHTA and CDR2 FQGTGA. The CDR3 sequence is 16 residues long. Next came a second PCR, run for roughly 6 to 11 cycles, which used a sample-barcoded 5' primer along with a J-beta primer mix. From the 5' RACE reads, TCRdb called clonotypes with MiXCR, one entry per CDR3 protein. The data show over 750,000 distinct CDR3 sequences, just under 25% seen once. Healthy Caucasian individuals from Russia aged about 6 to 100 were enrolled as donors. In addition, the sample was reused for a study of T cells of mothers and their children. From that second work: Related and unrelated pairs show similar shaping of TCR recombination output by thymic selection.

The sample comprised blood. The source is a boy under 18 in good health. This chain connects TRBV7-3 to TRBJ2-5; the D gene could be TRBD1 or TRBD2 (5 bases each). The better agreement between TRBJ2-1 and the DNA end casts doubt on the J call. This CDR3 is CASSLFVGTNHNEQFF. The CDR3 nucleotides are TGTGCCAGCAGCCTTTTCGTCGGGACCAACCACAATGAGCAGTTCTTC.